The T cell receptor beta chain under discussion was sequenced for a study of T cell changes during pregnancy in multiple sclerosis. Sequencing was performed with immunoSEQ multiplex PCR; in TCRdb, only in-frame clones are kept and a portion is missing. The sample carries roughly 64,000 clones, 80% to 95% recorded once. Trimming pared 1 base from V and 0 bases from J, leaving 6 bases between. Germline CDR1 reads SEHNR; CDR2 reads FQNEAQ (reference sequence). The CDR3 runs to 14 residues. This sample comprised peripheral blood, obtained in the second trimester of pregnancy. The chain employs TRBV7-9 and TRBJ1-2; D gene ambiguous. The receptor was isolated from a female donor with multiple sclerosis, enrolled in a pregnancy study. CDR3 bases: TGTGCCAGCAGCTTAGACGGTTCTAACTATGGCTACACCTTC. It encodes CASSLDGSNYGYTF.